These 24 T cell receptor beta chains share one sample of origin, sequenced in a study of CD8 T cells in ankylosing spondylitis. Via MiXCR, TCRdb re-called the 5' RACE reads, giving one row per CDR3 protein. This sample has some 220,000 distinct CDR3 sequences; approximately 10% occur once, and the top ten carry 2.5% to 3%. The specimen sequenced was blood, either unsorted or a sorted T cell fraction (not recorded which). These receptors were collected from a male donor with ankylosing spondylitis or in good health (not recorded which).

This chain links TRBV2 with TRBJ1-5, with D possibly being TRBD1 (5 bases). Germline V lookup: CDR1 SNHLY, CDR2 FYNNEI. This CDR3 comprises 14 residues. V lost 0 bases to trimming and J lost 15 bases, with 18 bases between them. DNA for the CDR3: TGTGCCAGCAGTGAAGCCTCTCAGGGTTCCCTACGGCATTTT. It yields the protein CASSEASQGSLRHF.

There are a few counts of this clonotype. The CDR3 sequence is CASSYRPGQEKETQYF. The CDR3, as DNA: TGTGCCAGCAGCTACCGACCGGGACAGGAAAAAGAGACCCAGTACTTC. This chain joins TRBV7-2 and TRBJ2-5; 8 positions match TRBD1. The germline V gene has CDR1 SGHTA and CDR2 FQGNSA. The CDR3 loop spans 16 amino acids. The V gene end was trimmed by 4 bases and the J gene end by 3 bases; junction bases not matched to a gene: 10.

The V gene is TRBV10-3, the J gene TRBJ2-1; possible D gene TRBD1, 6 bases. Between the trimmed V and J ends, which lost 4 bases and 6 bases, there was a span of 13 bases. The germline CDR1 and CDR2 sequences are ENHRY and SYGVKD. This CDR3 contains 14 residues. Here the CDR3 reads CAISARTESNEQFF. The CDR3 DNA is TGTGCCATCAGTGCCCGGACAGAGAGCAATGAGCAGTTCTTC.

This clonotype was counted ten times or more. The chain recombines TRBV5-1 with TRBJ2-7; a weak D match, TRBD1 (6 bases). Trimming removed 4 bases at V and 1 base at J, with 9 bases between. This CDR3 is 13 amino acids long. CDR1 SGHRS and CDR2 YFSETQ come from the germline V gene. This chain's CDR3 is CASSRQESYEQYF. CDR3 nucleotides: TGCGCCAGCAGCCGACAGGAGTCCTACGAGCAGTACTTC.

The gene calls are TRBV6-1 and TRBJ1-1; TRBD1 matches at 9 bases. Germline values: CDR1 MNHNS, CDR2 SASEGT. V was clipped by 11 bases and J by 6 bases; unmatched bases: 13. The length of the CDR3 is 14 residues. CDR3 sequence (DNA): TGTGCCGGGGGCAAAGACAGGGGGGGTCCTGAAGCTTTCTTT. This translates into CAGGKDRGGPEAFF.

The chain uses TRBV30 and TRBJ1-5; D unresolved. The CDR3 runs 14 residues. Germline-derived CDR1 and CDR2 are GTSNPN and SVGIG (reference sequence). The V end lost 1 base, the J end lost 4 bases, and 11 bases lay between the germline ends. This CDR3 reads CAWSAVLRNQPQHF. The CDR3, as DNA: TGTGCCTGGAGTGCGGTACTTAGGAATCAGCCCCAGCATTTT.

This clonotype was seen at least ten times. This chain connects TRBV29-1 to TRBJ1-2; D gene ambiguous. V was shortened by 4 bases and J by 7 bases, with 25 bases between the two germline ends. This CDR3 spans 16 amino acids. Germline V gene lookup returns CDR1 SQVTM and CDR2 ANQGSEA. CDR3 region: CSVGLAVLGSGSGYTF. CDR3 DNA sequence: TGCAGCGTTGGTCTTGCCGTATTGGGATCCGGATCTGGCTACACCTTC.

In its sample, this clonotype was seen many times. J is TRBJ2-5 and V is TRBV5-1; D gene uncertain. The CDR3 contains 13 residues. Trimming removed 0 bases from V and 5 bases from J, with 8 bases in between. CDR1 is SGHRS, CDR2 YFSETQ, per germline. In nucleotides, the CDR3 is TGCGCCAGCAGCTTGGTTCCTGTGGAGACCCAGTACTTC. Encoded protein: CASSLVPVETQYF.

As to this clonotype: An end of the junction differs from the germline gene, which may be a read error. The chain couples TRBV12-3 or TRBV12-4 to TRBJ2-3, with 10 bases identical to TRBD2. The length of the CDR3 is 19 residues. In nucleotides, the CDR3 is TGTGCCAGCTGTTTATTCCCCTGGGCTAGCGGGAGCGTCACAGATACGCAGTATTTT. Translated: CASCLFPWASGSVTDTQYF.

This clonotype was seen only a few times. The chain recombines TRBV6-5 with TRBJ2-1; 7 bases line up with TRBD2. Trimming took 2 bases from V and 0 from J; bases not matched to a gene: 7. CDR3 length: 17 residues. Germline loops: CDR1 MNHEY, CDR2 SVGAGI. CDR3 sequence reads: CASSYRWRGSSYNEQFF. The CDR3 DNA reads TGTGCCAGCAGTTACCGTTGGCGGGGGAGCTCCTACAATGAGCAGTTCTTC.

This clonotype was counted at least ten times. The CDR3 bases are TGTGCCAGCAGTATTAGTAACACAGATACGCAGTATTTT. It codes for CASSISNTDTQYF. The chain has TRBV7-6 and TRBJ2-3; D call uncertain. The CDR3 has 13 residues. In germline, CDR1 is SGHVS, CDR2 FNYEAQ. The V gene lost 6 bases and the J gene lost 2 bases, with 9 bases spanning the gap.

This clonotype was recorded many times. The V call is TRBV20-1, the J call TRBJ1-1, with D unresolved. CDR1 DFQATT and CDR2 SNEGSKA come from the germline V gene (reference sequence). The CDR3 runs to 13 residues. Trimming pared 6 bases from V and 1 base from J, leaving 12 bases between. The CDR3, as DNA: TGCAGTGCCCAAATCGGCGCGAACACTGAAGCTTTCTTT. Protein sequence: CSAQIGANTEAFF.

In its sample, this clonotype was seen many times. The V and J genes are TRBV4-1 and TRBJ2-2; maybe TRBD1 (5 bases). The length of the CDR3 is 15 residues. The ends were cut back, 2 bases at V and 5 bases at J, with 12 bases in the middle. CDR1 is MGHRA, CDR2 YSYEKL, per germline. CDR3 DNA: TGCGCCAGCAGCCAAAGCCCGACAGTTACCGGGGAGCTGTTTTTT. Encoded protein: CASSQSPTVTGELFF.

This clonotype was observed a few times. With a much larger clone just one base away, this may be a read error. CDR3 sequence reads: CASGPGQGTDTQYF. The CDR3 DNA is TGTGCCAGCGGTCCCGGACAGGGGACAGATACGCAGTATTTT. The rearrangement joins TRBV12-3 or TRBV12-4 to TRBJ2-3; 9 bases align to TRBD1. The CDR3 is 14 amino acids. The V gene end was trimmed by 8 bases and the J gene end by 3 bases; junction bases not matched to a gene: 6.

CDR3 residues: CSARMAQGGGYTF. The CDR3 region has the DNA TGCAGTGCTAGAATGGCGCAGGGCGGTGGCTACACCTTC. The gene calls are TRBV20-1 and TRBJ1-2; D might be TRBD1 (5 bases). Germline CDR1 reads DFQATT; CDR2 reads SNEGSKA (reference sequence). This CDR3 is 13 amino acids long. V dropped 2 bases and J dropped 7 bases, with 14 bases sitting between them.

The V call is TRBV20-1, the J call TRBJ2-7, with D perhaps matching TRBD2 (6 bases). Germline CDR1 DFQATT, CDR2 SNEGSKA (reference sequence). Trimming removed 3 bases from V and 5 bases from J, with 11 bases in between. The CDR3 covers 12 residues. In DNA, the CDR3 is TGCAGTGCTAGTACCACGGGGGACGAGCAGTACTTC. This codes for CSASTTGDEQYF.

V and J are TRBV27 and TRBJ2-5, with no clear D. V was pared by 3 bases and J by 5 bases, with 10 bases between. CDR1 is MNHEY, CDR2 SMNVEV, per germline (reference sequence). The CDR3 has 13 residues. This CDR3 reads CASSFGRRETQYF. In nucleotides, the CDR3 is TGTGCCAGCAGTTTCGGCCGAAGGGAGACCCAGTACTTC.

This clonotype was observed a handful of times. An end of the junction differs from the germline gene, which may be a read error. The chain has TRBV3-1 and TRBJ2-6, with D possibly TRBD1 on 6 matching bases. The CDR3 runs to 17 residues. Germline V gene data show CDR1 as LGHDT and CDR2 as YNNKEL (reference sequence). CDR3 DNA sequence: TGTGCCACCAGCCAGGGGACACGTAGCTCTGGGGCCAACGTCCTGACTTTC. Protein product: CATSQGTRSSGANVLTF.

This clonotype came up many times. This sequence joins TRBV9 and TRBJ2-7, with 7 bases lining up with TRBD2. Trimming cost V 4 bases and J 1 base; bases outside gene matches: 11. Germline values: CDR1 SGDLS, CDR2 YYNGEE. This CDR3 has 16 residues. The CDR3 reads CASSPVASGKSYEQYF. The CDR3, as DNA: TGTGCCAGCAGCCCCGTAGCGAGCGGGAAGTCCTACGAGCAGTACTTC.

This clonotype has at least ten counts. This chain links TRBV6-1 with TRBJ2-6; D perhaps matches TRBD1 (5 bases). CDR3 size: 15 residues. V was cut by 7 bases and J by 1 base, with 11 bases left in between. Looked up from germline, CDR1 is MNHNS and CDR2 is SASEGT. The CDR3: CASTDSLSGANVLTF. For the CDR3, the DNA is TGTGCCAGCACCGACAGCCTATCTGGGGCCAACGTCCTGACTTTC.

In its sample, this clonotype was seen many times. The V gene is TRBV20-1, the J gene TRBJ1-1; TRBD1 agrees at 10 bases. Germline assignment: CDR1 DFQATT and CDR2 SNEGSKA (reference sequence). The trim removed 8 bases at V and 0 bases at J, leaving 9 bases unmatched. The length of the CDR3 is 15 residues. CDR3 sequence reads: CSSGTGAPVNTEAFF. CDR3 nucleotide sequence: TGCAGTTCCGGGACAGGGGCCCCTGTGAACACTGAAGCTTTCTTT.

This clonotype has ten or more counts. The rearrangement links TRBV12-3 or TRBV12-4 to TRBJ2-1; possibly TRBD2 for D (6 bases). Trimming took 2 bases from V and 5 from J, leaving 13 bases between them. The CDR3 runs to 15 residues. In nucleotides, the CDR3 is TGTGCCAGCAGTTTATCCCGGGAGAGAAACAATGAGCAGTTCTTC. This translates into CASSLSRERNNEQFF.

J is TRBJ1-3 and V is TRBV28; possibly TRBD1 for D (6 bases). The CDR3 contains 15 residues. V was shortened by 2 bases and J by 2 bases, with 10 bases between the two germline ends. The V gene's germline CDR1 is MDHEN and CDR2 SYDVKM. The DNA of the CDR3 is TGTGCCAGCAGTTTAGAACAGGGAACTGGAAACACCATATATTTT. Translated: CASSLEQGTGNTIYF.

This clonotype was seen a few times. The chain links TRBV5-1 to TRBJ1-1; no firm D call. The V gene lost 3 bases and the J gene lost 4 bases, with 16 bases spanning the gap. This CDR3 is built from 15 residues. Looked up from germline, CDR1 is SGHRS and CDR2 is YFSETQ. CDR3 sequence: CASSSGVPLLTEAFF. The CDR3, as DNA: TGCGCCAGCAGCTCTGGCGTACCTCTCCTCACTGAAGCTTTCTTT.